These 2 T cell receptor beta chains were sequenced from one sample in a study of cytomegalovirus exposure and HLA in healthy donors (dated by TCRdb to about 2017). Library prep was done by the immunoSEQ multiplex PCR assay. The multiplex PCR relied on a mix of 60 forward primers for TCR Vbeta segments and 13 reverse primers for TCR Jbeta segments. TCRdb re-hosts the immuneACCESS table, in-frame sequences only. Its copies lack some clones; in the studies checked, an unresolved V gene accounts for under half of them, and the cause for the rest is not known. Here the sample has 150,000 to 200,000 clones; roughly four fifths occur a single time. About 2% of the sample belongs to the ten largest clones. The specimen was PBMCs. The receptors originated from a woman in her thirties in good health and CMV-seropositive.

This clone came up once. The CDR3 spells CAISDPTGADEKLFF. CDR3 nucleotides: TGTGCCATCAGTGACCCGACAGGGGCGGATGAAAAACTGTTTTTT. The chain recombines TRBV10-3 with TRBJ1-4, with 8 positions matching TRBD1. Trimming at V came to 3 bases and at J to 6 bases, leaving 6 bases not matched to a gene. Germline-derived CDR1 and CDR2 are ENHRY and SYGVKD. CDR3 length: 15 residues.

The chain combines TRBV10-1 with TRBJ2-1; 13 nucleotides line up with TRBD2. The ends lost 4 bases at V and 3 bases at J; junction bases unmatched: 3. In germline, CDR1 is WNHNN, CDR2 SYGVQD (reference sequence). The CDR3 contains 16 residues. The CDR3 reads CASSGGLAGIYNEQFF. The CDR3 DNA sequence: TGCGCCAGCAGTGGGGGACTAGCGGGAATCTACAATGAGCAGTTCTTC.